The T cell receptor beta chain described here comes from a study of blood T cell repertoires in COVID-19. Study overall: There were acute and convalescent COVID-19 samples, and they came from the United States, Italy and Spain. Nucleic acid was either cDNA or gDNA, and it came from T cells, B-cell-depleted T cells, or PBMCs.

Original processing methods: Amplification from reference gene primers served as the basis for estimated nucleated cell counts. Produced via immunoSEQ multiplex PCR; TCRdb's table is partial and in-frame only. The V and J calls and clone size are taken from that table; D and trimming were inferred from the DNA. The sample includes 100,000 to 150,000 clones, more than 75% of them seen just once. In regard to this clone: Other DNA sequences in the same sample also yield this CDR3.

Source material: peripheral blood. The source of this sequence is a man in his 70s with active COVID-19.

The CDR3 nucleotides read TGTGCCAGCAGTTTAGGAGGGAACACTGAAGCTTTCTTT. Translating it yields CASSLGGNTEAFF. The rearrangement joins TRBV28 to TRBJ1-1; D is undetermined. Germline CDR1 is MDHEN and CDR2 is SYDVKM. Trimming shortened V by 2 bases and J by 1 base, and 5 bases separated the two germline ends. The CDR3 covers 13 residues. The full variable domain, with the rest looked up from reference TRBV28 and TRBJ1-1, is DVKVTQSSRYLVKRTGEKVFLECVQDMDHENMFWYRQDPGLGLRLIYFSYDVKMKEKGDIPEGYSVSREKKERFSLILESASTNQTSMYLCASSLGGNTEAFFGQGTRLTVV.